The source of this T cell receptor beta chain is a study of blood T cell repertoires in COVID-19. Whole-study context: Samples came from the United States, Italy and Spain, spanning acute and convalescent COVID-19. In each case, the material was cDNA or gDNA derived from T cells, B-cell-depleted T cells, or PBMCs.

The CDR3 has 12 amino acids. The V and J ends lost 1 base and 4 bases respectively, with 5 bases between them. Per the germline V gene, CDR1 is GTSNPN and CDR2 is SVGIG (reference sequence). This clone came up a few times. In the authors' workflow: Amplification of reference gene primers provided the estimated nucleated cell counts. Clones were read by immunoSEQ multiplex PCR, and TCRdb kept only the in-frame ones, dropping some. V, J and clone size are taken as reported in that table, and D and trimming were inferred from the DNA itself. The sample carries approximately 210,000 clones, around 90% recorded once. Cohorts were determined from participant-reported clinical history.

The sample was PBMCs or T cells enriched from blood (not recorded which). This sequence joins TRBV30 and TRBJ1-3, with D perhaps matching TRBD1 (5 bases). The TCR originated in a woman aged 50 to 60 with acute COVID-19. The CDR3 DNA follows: TGTGCCTGGAGTGAGGGGGGAAACACCATATATTTT. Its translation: CAWSEGGNTIYF.